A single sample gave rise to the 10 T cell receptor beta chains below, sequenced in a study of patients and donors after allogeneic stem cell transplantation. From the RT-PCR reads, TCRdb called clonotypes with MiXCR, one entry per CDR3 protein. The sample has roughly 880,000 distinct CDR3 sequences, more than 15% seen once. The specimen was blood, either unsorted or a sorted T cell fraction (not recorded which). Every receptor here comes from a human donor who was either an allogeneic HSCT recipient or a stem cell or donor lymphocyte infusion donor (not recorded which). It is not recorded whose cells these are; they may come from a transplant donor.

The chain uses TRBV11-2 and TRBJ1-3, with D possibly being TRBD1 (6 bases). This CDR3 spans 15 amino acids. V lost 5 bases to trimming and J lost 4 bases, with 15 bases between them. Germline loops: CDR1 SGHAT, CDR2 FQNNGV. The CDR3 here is CASSRTVTWGNTIYF. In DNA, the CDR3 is TGTGCCAGCAGCCGGACAGTCACCTGGGGAAACACCATATATTTT.

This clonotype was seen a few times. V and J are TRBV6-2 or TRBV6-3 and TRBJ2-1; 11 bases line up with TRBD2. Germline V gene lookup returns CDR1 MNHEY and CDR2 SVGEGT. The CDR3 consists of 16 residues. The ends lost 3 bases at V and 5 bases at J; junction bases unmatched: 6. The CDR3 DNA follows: TGTGCCAGCAGTTATTTCCTAGCGGGGGGAGACAATGAGCAGTTCTTC. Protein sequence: CASSYFLAGGDNEQFF.

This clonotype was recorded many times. In nucleotides, the CDR3 is TGCGCCAGCAGCCCGAACAGAGTTGTCAATGAGCAGTTCTTC. As protein: CASSPNRVVNEQFF. The J gene is TRBJ2-1, the V gene TRBV5-1; no clear D. Deletions cut 4 bases from V and 6 bases from J, with 14 bases between. The germline V gene has CDR1 SGHRS and CDR2 YFSETQ. The CDR3 totals 14 residues.

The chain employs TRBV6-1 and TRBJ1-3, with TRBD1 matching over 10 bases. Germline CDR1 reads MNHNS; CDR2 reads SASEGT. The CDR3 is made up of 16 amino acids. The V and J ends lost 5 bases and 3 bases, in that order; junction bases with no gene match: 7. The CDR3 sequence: CASSRTGQGYGNTIYF. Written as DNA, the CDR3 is TGTGCCAGCAGTCGCACGGGACAGGGGTATGGAAACACCATATATTTT.

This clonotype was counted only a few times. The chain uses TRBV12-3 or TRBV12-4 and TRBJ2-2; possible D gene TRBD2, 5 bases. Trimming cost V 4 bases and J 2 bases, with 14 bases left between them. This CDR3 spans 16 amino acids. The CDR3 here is CASSSPLTKNTGELFF. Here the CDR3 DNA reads TGTGCCAGCAGTTCCCCCCTGACTAAAAACACCGGGGAGCTGTTTTTT.

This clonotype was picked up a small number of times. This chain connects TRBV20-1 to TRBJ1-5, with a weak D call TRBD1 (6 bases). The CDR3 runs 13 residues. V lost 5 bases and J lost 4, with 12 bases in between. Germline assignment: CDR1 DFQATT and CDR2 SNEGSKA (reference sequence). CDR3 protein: CSAPEGGNQPQHF. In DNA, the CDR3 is TGCAGTGCTCCAGAAGGGGGAAATCAGCCCCAGCATTTT.

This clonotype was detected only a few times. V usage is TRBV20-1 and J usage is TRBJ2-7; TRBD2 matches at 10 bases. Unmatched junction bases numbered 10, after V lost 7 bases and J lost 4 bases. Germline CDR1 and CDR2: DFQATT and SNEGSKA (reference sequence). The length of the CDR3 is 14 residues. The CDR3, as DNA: TGCAGTGTCCGGACTAGCGGAGACCTATACGAGCAGTACTTC. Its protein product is CSVRTSGDLYEQYF.

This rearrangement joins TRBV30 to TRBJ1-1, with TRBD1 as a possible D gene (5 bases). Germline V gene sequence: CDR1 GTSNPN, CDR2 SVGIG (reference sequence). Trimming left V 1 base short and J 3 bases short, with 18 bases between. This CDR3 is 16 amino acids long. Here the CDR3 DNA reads TGTGCCTGGAGTGAGGGGTTATGGCTGATGGACACTGAAGCTTTCTTT. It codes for CAWSEGLWLMDTEAFF.

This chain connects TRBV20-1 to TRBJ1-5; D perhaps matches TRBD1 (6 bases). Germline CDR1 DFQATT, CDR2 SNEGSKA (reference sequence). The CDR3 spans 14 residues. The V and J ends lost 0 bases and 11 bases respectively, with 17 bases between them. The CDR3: CSARDSGGPLTQHF. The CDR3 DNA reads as TGCAGTGCTAGAGATTCGGGGGGCCCGTTAACCCAGCATTTT.

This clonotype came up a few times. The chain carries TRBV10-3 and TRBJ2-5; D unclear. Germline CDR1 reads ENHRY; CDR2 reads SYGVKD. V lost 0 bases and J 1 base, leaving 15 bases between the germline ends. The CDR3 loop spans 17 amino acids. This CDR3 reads CAISESLGRQTQETQYF. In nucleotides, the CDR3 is TGTGCCATCAGTGAGTCTTTAGGACGGCAAACCCAAGAGACCCAGTACTTC.